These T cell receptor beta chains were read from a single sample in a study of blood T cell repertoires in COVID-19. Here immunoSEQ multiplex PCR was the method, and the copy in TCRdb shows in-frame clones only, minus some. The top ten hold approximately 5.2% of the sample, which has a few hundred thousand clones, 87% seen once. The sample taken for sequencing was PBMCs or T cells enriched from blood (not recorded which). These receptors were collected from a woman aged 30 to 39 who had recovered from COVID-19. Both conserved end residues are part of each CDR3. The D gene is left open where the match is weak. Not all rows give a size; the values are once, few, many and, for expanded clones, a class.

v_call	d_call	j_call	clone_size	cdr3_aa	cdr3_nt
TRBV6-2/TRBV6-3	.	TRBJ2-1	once	CASSSRGSYNEQFF	TGTGCCAGCAGTTCGAGAGGCTCCTACAATGAGCAGTTCTTC
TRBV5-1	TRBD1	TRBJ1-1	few	CASRGQVYTEAFF	TGCGCCAGCAGGGGACAGGTATACACTGAAGCTTTCTTT
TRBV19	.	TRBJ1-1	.	CASTPDLLNTEAFF	TGTGCCAGTACCCCGGACTTACTGAACACTGAAGCTTTCTTT
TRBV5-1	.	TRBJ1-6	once	CASSLDRDSPLHF	TGCGCCAGCAGCTTGGACAGGGATTCACCCCTCCACTTT
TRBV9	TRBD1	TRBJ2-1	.	CASSASRQGTNEQFF	TGTGCCAGCAGCGCCTCACGACAGGGGACCAATGAGCAGTTCTTC
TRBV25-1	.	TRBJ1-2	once	CASSLRGGDGYTF	TGTGCCAGCAGTCTCCGGGGGGGCGATGGCTACACCTTC
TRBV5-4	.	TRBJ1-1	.	CASRQGLGTEAFF	TGTGCCAGCAGGCAGGGGTTGGGCACTGAAGCTTTCTTT
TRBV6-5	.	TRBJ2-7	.	CASGPGVLEQYF	TGTGCCAGCGGGCCAGGGGTGCTCGAGCAGTACTTC
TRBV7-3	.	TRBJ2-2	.	CASSLTPGTGELFF	TGTGCCAGCAGCTTAACGCCAGGCACCGGGGAGCTGTTTTTT
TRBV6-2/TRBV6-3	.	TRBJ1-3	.	CASSPYPGTKSSGNTIYF	TGTGCCAGCAGCCCATACCCGGGGACAAAGAGCTCTGGAAACACCATATATTTT
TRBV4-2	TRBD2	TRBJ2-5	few	CASSQGQAGGVQETQYF	TGTGCCAGCAGCCAAGGTCAGGCGGGGGGAGTCCAAGAGACCCAGTACTTC
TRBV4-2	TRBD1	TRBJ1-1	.	CASTYGQGTLNTEAFF	TGTGCCAGCACGTACGGACAGGGGACCTTGAACACTGAAGCTTTCTTT
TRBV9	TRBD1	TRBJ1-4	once	CASRRTGQGSEKLFF	TGTGCCAGCAGACGGACAGGCCAAGGATCCGAAAAACTGTTTTTT
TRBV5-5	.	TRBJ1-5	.	CASSQSSGSPQPQHF	TGTGCCAGCAGCCAAAGTTCGGGTTCGCCTCAGCCCCAGCATTTT
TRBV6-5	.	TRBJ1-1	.	CASSYPGTNTEAFF	TGTGCCAGCAGTTACCCGGGAACTAACACTGAAGCTTTCTTT
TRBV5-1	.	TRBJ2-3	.	CASSLAGRGTDTQYF	TGCGCCAGCAGCTTGGCGGGCAGGGGCACAGATACGCAGTATTTT
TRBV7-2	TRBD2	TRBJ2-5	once	CASSSGLAGRETQYF	TGTGCCAGCAGCTCCGGACTAGCGGGGAGAGAGACCCAGTACTTC
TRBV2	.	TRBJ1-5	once	CASRKDGNRGGSRGNQPQHF	TGTGCCAGCAGGAAGGACGGGAATCGGGGGGGTTCCCGAGGCAATCAGCCCCAGCATTTT
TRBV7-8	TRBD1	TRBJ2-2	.	CASSLGVRGPGELFF	TGTGCCAGCAGCTTAGGCGTCAGGGGGCCCGGGGAGCTGTTTTTT
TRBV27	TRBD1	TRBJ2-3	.	CASSRQGARTDTQYF	TGTGCCAGCAGCAGACAGGGGGCTAGAACAGATACGCAGTATTTT
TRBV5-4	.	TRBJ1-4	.	CASSLAKTSGIGEKLFF	TGTGCCAGCAGCTTGGCCAAGACGTCGGGGATAGGAGAAAAACTGTTTTTT
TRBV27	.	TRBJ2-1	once	CASSLYGRGFHNEQFF	TGTGCCAGCAGTTTATACGGCCGGGGTTTCCACAATGAGCAGTTCTTC
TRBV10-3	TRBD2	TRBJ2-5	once	CAIKLAAQETQYF	TGTGCCATCAAACTAGCGGCTCAAGAGACCCAGTACTTC
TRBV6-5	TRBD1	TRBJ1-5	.	CASSSGTGSQPQHF	TGTGCCAGCAGTTCCGGGACAGGGAGTCAGCCCCAGCATTTT
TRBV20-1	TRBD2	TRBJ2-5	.	CSASQPSGVQETQYF	TGCAGTGCTAGTCAGCCTAGCGGGGTACAAGAGACCCAGTACTTC
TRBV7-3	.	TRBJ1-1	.	CASSLTLAQDTEAFF	TGTGCCAGCAGCTTAACGTTGGCTCAGGACACTGAAGCTTTCTTT
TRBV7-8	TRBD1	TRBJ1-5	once	CASSPLDRGNQPQHF	TGTGCCAGCAGCCCTCTGGACAGGGGCAATCAGCCCCAGCATTTT
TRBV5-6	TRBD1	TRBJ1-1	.	CASSLDLGQVNTEAFF	TGTGCCAGCAGCTTGGACTTGGGACAGGTTAACACTGAAGCTTTCTTT
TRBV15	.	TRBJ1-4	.	CATSRGEAKSHEKLFF	TGTGCCACCAGCCGAGGGGAGGCGAAGTCGCACGAAAAACTGTTTTTT
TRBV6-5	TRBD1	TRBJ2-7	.	CASSPGTGIYEQYF	TGTGCCAGCAGCCCCGGGACAGGGATCTACGAGCAGTACTTC
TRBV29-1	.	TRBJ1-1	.	CSVEEGMNTEAFF	TGCAGCGTTGAGGAGGGAATGAACACTGAAGCTTTCTTT
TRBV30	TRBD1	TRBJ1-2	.	CAWDRDGYTF	TGTGCCTGGGACAGGGACGGCTACACCTTC
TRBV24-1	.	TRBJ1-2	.	CATSSGANYGYTF	TGTGCCACCAGTTCGGGAGCTAACTATGGCTACACCTTC
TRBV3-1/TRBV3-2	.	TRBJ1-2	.	CASSHLGLGGYTF	TGTGCCAGCAGCCATTTGGGGCTTGGCGGCTACACCTTC
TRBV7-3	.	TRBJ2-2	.	CASSLLARGHSNTGELFF	TGTGCCAGCAGCTTACTCGCTCGCGGACACTCGAACACCGGGGAGCTGTTTTTT
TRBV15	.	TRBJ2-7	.	CATSREVPGYEQYF	TGTGCCACCAGCAGAGAAGTTCCCGGCTACGAGCAGTACTTC
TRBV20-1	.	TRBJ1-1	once	CSASSRVGFNTEAFF	TGCAGTGCTAGTTCCAGGGTCGGGTTTAACACTGAAGCTTTCTTT
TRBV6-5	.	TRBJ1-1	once	CASSYRGGDTEAFF	TGTGCCAGCAGTTACCGAGGTGGAGACACTGAAGCTTTCTTT
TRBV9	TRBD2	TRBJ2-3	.	CASSDRGVRTDTQYF	TGTGCCAGCAGCGACCGGGGGGTCCGCACAGATACGCAGTATTTT
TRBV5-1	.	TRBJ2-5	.	CASSSGLLGLQFQETQYF	TGCGCCAGCAGCTCCGGGCTGCTTGGACTACAATTCCAAGAGACCCAGTACTTC
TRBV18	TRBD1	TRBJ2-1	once	CASSPIRDRGRNEQFF	TGTGCCAGCTCACCCATCCGGGACAGGGGGAGGAATGAGCAGTTCTTC
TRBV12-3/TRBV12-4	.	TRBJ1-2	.	CATSRGEAYGYTF	TGTGCCACCTCGCGGGGGGAGGCCTATGGCTACACCTTC
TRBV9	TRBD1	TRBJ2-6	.	CASTPAGTGSFSGANVLTF	TGTGCCAGCACCCCCGCCGGGACAGGGTCATTCTCTGGGGCCAACGTCCTGACTTTC
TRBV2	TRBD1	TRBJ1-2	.	CASSQDREGYGYTF	TGTGCCAGCAGCCAGGACAGGGAAGGCTATGGCTACACCTTC
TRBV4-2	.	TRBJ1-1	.	CASSQPGGAGEAFF	TGTGCCAGCAGCCAACCCGGGGGAGCAGGTGAAGCTTTCTTT
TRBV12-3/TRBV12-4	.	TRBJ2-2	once	CASSSRGTGELFF	TGTGCCAGCAGTTCACGGGGGACCGGGGAGCTGTTTTTT
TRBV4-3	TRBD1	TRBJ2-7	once	CASSQEGGPGTGIIEQYF	TGCGCCAGCAGCCAAGAGGGAGGACCCGGGACAGGGATAATTGAGCAGTACTTC
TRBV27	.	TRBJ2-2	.	CASSSLRNTGELFF	TGTGCCAGCAGTTCCCTCCGGAACACCGGGGAGCTGTTTTTT
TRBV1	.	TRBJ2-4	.	CTSSQWGQEVGNIQYF	TGCACCAGCAGCCAATGGGGACAGGAGGTCGGAAACATTCAGTACTTC
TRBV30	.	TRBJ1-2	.	CAWGAGNYGYTF	TGTGCCTGGGGGGCAGGGAACTATGGCTACACCTTC
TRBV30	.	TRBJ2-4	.	CASHRVAKNIQYF	TGTGCCTCCCACCGGGTAGCCAAAAACATTCAGTACTTC
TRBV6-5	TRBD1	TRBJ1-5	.	CASSYYGTGLGQPQHF	TGTGCCAGCAGTTACTACGGGACAGGGCTGGGTCAGCCCCAGCATTTT
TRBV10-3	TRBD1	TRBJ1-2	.	CAIRADRVVYGYTF	TGTGCCATCAGGGCAGACAGGGTGGTCTATGGCTACACCTTC
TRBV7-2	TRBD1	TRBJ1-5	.	CASSLQQGVSNQPQHF	TGTGCCAGCAGCTTACAGCAGGGGGTCAGCAATCAGCCCCAGCATTTT
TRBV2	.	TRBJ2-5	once	CASSREAATQYF	TGTGCCAGCAGTAGGGAGGCAGCGACCCAGTACTTC
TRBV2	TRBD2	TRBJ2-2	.	CASSAGTSSTGELFF	TGTGCCAGCAGTGCCGGGACTAGCAGCACCGGGGAGCTGTTTTTT
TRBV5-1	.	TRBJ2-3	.	CASSLAGGDTQYF	TGCGCCAGCAGCTTGGCTGGAGGGGATACGCAGTATTTT
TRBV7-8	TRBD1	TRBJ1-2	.	CASSPESQGARGYGYTF	TGTGCCAGCAGCCCAGAATCACAGGGGGCGCGAGGCTATGGCTACACCTTC
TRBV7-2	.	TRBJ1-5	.	CASRALTGNQPQHF	TGTGCCAGCAGAGCGCTAACGGGGAATCAGCCCCAGCATTTT
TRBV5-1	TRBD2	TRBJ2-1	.	CASSLVAGGNEQFF	TGCGCCAGCAGCTTGGTGGCGGGGGGCAATGAGCAGTTCTTC